The 32 T cell receptor beta chains listed next were all sequenced from one sample in a study of blood T cell repertoires in COVID-19. The assay was immunoSEQ multiplex PCR, and TCRdb's table has in-frame clones only and misses some. The sample carries 35,000 to 45,000 clones, around nine tenths recorded once. The sequenced material came from peripheral blood. The receptors stem from a human donor in a cohort sampled during active COVID-19.

The V gene is TRBV5-1, the J gene TRBJ1-4; no definite D call. Germline V gene sequence: CDR1 SGHRS, CDR2 YFSETQ. CDR3 length equals 15 residues. Between the trimmed V and J ends, which lost 0 bases and 3 bases, there was a span of 9 bases. The CDR3 loop is CASSLERRSNEKLFF. The CDR3, as DNA: TGCGCCAGCAGCTTGGAGCGGCGGTCTAATGAAAAACTGTTTTTT.

The genes are TRBV11-2 and TRBJ1-4, with TRBD1 matching 8 bases. Germline V gene lookup returns CDR1 SGHAT and CDR2 FQNNGV. V shed 2 bases, J shed 4 bases, and the junction held 3 bases outside the gene matches. This CDR3 is 15 amino acids long. The CDR3 coding sequence is TGTGCCAGCAGCTTAAACAGGGGGAGTAATGAAAAACTGTTTTTT. This translates into CASSLNRGSNEKLFF.

The genes are TRBV7-2 and TRBJ1-2; no definite D call. The CDR3 runs to 13 residues. Germline CDR1 is SGHTA and CDR2 is FQGNSA. Trimming took 4 bases from V and 4 from J, leaving 10 bases between them. CDR3 DNA sequence: TGTGCCAGCAGCTCAGGACGGGGCTATGGCTACACCTTC. Its translation: CASSSGRGYGYTF.

The chain uses TRBV2 and TRBJ2-1, with 13 bases aligning to TRBD2. From germline, CDR1 is SNHLY and CDR2 FYNNEI. CDR3 length: 21 residues. Losses at the gene ends were 6 bases for V and 5 bases for J; bases not matched to a gene: 22. CDR3 coding DNA: TGTGCCAGCAGCCGGAGCCAACTAGCGGGAGGGCCCTCGATGCTAAACAATGAGCAGTTCTTC. This gives the protein CASSRSQLAGGPSMLNNEQFF.

The V call is TRBV4-1, the J call TRBJ2-7, with a weak D call TRBD1 (7 bases). Germline V gene data show CDR1 as MGHRA and CDR2 as YSYEKL. CDR3 length: 16 amino acids. V lost 0 bases to trimming and J lost 5 bases, with 17 bases between them. The CDR3: CASSQDGGGLRDEQYF. The CDR3 DNA is TGCGCCAGCAGCCAAGATGGAGGGGGCCTCAGGGACGAGCAGTACTTC.

This clone was recorded once. The genes are TRBV5-1 and TRBJ2-3; TRBD2 aligns across 14 bases. Germline trimming cut 0 bases from V and 1 base from J; bases unmatched to any gene: 4. Looked up from germline, CDR1 is SGHRS and CDR2 is YFSETQ. CDR3 length equals 18 residues. The CDR3 loop is CASSLGRGLAGGTDTQYF. CDR3 DNA: TGCGCCAGCAGCTTGGGACGGGGACTAGCGGGAGGCACAGATACGCAGTATTTT.

DNA for the CDR3: TGTGCCATCAGCCCGACTAGCGGGGGACAAGAGACCCAGTACTTC. Protein sequence: CAISPTSGGQETQYF. The chain uses TRBV10-3 and TRBJ2-5; 12 bases fit TRBD2. V gave up 6 bases and J gave up 2 bases; unmatched junction bases: 4. CDR3 length: 15 residues. Per the germline V gene, CDR1 is ENHRY and CDR2 is SYGVKD.

This sequence joins TRBV4-2 and TRBJ2-7; 7 positions agree with TRBD2. The germline gives CDR1 LGHNA, CDR2 YNFKEQ. V gave up 5 bases and J gave up 0 bases; unmatched junction bases: 7. The CDR3 is 15 residues long. CDR3 sequence reads: CASSRTSDSSYEQYF. CDR3 sequence (DNA): TGTGCCAGCAGCAGAACTAGCGACAGCTCCTACGAGCAGTACTTC.

The chain recombines TRBV7-9 with TRBJ2-5, with 9 bases aligning to TRBD2. Looked up from germline, CDR1 is SEHNR and CDR2 is FQNEAQ (reference sequence). This CDR3 has 16 amino acids. The V and J ends lost 4 bases and 4 bases, in that order; junction bases with no gene match: 10. In nucleotides, the CDR3 is TGTGCCAGCAGCTCCGGGGCGGGGGGGATGATAGAGACCCAGTACTTC. It yields the protein CASSSGAGGMIETQYF.

The chain employs TRBV6-6 and TRBJ1-4; D unresolved. Germline CDR1 MNHNY, CDR2 SVGAGI (reference sequence). Trimming stripped 6 bases from V and 10 bases from J, with 21 bases between. The CDR3 covers 15 residues. Here the CDR3 reads CASSPALTRSGKLFF. Written as DNA, the CDR3 is TGTGCCAGCAGCCCGGCGTTGACACGGTCTGGAAAACTGTTTTTT.

The chain links TRBV28 to TRBJ2-3, with 13 bases that match TRBD2. The J segment lost 9 bases and the V segment lost 5 bases, leaving 8 bases of the junction unmatched. This CDR3 is 15 amino acids long. Germline CDR1 and CDR2: MDHEN and SYDVKM. The chain's CDR3 is CASSPRTSGSLTQYF. CDR3 nucleotide sequence: TGTGCCAGCAGTCCCCGGACTAGCGGGAGTCTAACGCAGTATTTT.

This clone was seen a single time. This chain joins TRBV7-9 and TRBJ2-3; TRBD2 matches 12 bases. The CDR3 loop spans 15 amino acids. Germline V CDR1 and CDR2: SEHNR, FQNEAQ (reference sequence). With V trimmed by 2 bases and J by 6 bases, 3 bases remained unmatched. The CDR3, as DNA: TGTGCCAGCAGCTTACTAGCGGGAGGGCGGGATACGCAGTATTTT. Its protein is CASSLLAGGRDTQYF.

The V gene is TRBV11-2, the J gene TRBJ2-6, with D uncertain. The CDR3 runs 17 residues. CDR1 and CDR2 from the germline V gene are SGHAT and FQNNGV. Trimming took off 2 bases at V and 0 bases at J, with 11 bases between the two ends. CDR3 DNA sequence: TGTGCCAGCAGCTTATACCAACGGAGCTCTGGGGCCAACGTCCTGACTTTC. Its protein product is CASSLYQRSSGANVLTF.

The rearrangement uses TRBV28 and TRBJ1-6; possibly TRBD1 for D (5 bases). V lost 1 base to trimming and J lost 9 bases, with 19 bases between them. The CDR3 is 17 amino acids. The germline CDR1 and CDR2 sequences are MDHEN and SYDVKM. CDR3 in DNA: TGTGCCAGCAGTTTATTGAGGTCGGGACTTGTCTCTTCACCCCTCCACTTT. It translates to CASSLLRSGLVSSPLHF.

The V and J genes are TRBV28 and TRBJ2-7; no clear D. Deletions cut 6 bases from V and 0 bases from J, with 9 bases between. The CDR3 has 13 residues. CDR1 is MDHEN, CDR2 SYDVKM, per germline. CDR3 nucleotide sequence: TGTGCCAGCAGACGCACAGTCTCCTACGAGCAGTACTTC. Its translation: CASRRTVSYEQYF.

The chain uses TRBV14 and TRBJ2-1, with 8 bases lining up with TRBD2. Germline V lookup: CDR1 SGHDN, CDR2 FVKESK. The CDR3 runs 16 residues. V lost 3 bases, J lost 5 bases, and 9 bases stayed unmatched. CDR3 DNA: TGTGCCAGCAGCCATTTACGGGAGGGATGGGACAATGAGCAGTTCTTC. This gives the protein CASSHLREGWDNEQFF.

The chain carries TRBV5-4 and TRBJ1-2, with 7 bases lining up with TRBD1. The CDR3 loop spans 15 amino acids. V gave up 3 bases and J gave up 8 bases; unmatched junction bases: 13. Germline V lookup: CDR1 SGHNT, CDR2 YYREEE (reference sequence). The CDR3 bases are TGTGCCAGCAGCTCATCGACAGGGAGGCGATTCGGCTACACCTTC. Translation: CASSSSTGRRFGYTF.

V and J are TRBV6-5 and TRBJ1-5, with D possibly matching TRBD1 (6 bases). V lost 6 bases and J lost 7, with 13 bases in between. The CDR3 is 13 amino acids. Germline V gives CDR1 MNHEY, CDR2 SVGAGI. This chain's CDR3 is CASSLRGNQPQHF. CDR3 sequence (DNA): TGTGCCAGCAGCCTCAGGGGTAACCAGCCCCAGCATTTT.

The V gene is TRBV4-2, the J gene TRBJ2-1; weak D call: TRBD1 (6 bases). The germline CDR1 and CDR2 sequences are LGHNA and YNFKEQ. V lost 2 bases and J 7 bases, leaving 9 bases between the germline ends. The CDR3 is 13 amino acids. CDR3 region: CASSQLGANEQFF. CDR3 DNA sequence: TGTGCCAGCAGCCAATTGGGGGCGAATGAGCAGTTCTTC.

The table lists this clone with a count of one. The J gene is TRBJ2-7, the V gene TRBV6-5; possibly TRBD1 for D (6 bases). Germline CDR1 is MNHEY and CDR2 is SVGAGI. Trimming removed 10 bases from V and 4 bases from J, with 20 bases in between. The length of the CDR3 is 14 residues. The DNA of the CDR3 is TGTGCCACCCTACGAACTACAGGGAAATACGAGCAGTACTTC. This encodes CATLRTTGKYEQYF.

The rearrangement uses TRBV5-1 and TRBJ2-1; 7 bases are shared with TRBD2. The V gene end was trimmed by 0 bases and the J gene end by 6 bases; junction bases not matched to a gene: 6. Germline loops: CDR1 SGHRS, CDR2 YFSETQ. The CDR3 runs 15 residues. This chain's CDR3 is CASSLVRGTGNEQFF. In DNA form, the CDR3 reads TGCGCCAGCAGCTTGGTGCGGGGGACGGGCAATGAGCAGTTCTTC.

The CDR3 region is CASSPWTGEAFF. CDR3 nucleotides: TGTGCCAGCAGCCCATGGACAGGGGAAGCTTTCTTT. The V and J genes are TRBV12-3 or TRBV12-4 and TRBJ1-1, with 8 bases fitting TRBD1. The J segment lost 8 bases and the V segment lost 6 bases, leaving 5 bases of the junction unmatched. This CDR3 has 12 residues.

J is TRBJ2-3 and V is TRBV27; TRBD2 matches at 14 bases. CDR1 is MNHEY and CDR2 is SMNVEV in the germline V gene (reference sequence). V was clipped by 1 base and J by 4 bases; unmatched bases: 1. The CDR3 length is 16 residues. DNA of the CDR3: TGTGCCAGCAGTTTATGGACTAGCGGGAGGTCAGATACGCAGTATTTT. Its protein is CASSLWTSGRSDTQYF.

This chain connects TRBV28 to TRBJ1-5; maybe TRBD1 (5 bases). Germline loops: CDR1 MDHEN, CDR2 SYDVKM. V shed 2 bases and J shed 3 bases, with 11 bases lying between them. This CDR3 spans 15 amino acids. The CDR3 spells CASSLGQGSNQPQHF. The CDR3 DNA is TGTGCCAGCAGTTTAGGGCAGGGCTCCAATCAGCCCCAGCATTTT.

V is TRBV19 and J is TRBJ2-4; 10 nucleotides line up with TRBD1. J lost 0 bases, V lost 4 bases, and 6 bases had no gene match. The CDR3 totals 17 residues. Germline V lookup: CDR1 LNHDA, CDR2 SQIVND (reference sequence). Here the CDR3 reads CASSRGDRGLAKNIQYF. The CDR3 nucleotides read TGTGCCAGTAGTAGGGGCGACAGGGGGCTAGCCAAAAACATTCAGTACTTC.

This clone turned up a few times. The chain is built from TRBV6-6 and TRBJ1-2; 8 nucleotides agree with TRBD1. Losses at the gene ends were 3 bases for V and 6 bases for J; bases not matched to a gene: 6. The CDR3 is 14 residues long. The germline gives CDR1 MNHNY, CDR2 SVGAGI (reference sequence). The CDR3 region has the DNA TGTGCCAGCAGTTATTCGGCGACAGGGGATGGCTACACCTTC. Residues: CASSYSATGDGYTF.

This CDR3 reads CASSQGGQRPNYGYTF. In nucleotides, the CDR3 is TGTGCCAGCAGCCAAGGGGGACAGAGACCTAACTATGGCTACACCTTC. The J gene is TRBJ1-2, the V gene TRBV4-2; 7 nucleotides agree with TRBD1. The CDR3 runs 16 residues. With 1 base clipped from V and 0 bases from J, the junction kept 5 bases outside the gene matches. Germline values: CDR1 LGHNA, CDR2 YNFKEQ.

The chain recombines TRBV7-9 with TRBJ2-5; 7 nucleotides match TRBD1. The CDR3 has 16 residues. V dropped 0 bases and J dropped 2; count of bases not matched to a gene: 6. Germline assignment: CDR1 SEHNR and CDR2 FQNEAQ (reference sequence). The CDR3 region has the DNA TGTGCCAGCAGCTTAGCGGGACAGAGGAGGCAAGAGACCCAGTACTTC. Translation gives CASSLAGQRRQETQYF.

The table lists this clone with a count of one. This chain links TRBV4-3 with TRBJ2-3; 11 bases line up with TRBD2. The CDR3 is 16 amino acids. V shed 2 bases and J 6 bases; nucleotides not matched to a gene: 7. Germline CDR1 is LGHNA and CDR2 is YSLEER. CDR3 bases: TGCGCCAGCAGCCAAAGGGTAGCGGGGGGGCATGATACGCAGTATTTT. Translated: CASSQRVAGGHDTQYF.

The CDR3 reads CASSLGLAGGSRTDTQYF. The CDR3, as DNA: TGTGCCAGCAGCTTGGGACTAGCGGGAGGCTCAAGGACAGATACGCAGTATTTT. The chain combines TRBV5-8 with TRBJ2-3; TRBD2 matches 13 bases. Germline CDR1 is SGHTS and CDR2 is YDEGEE. The CDR3 covers 18 residues. V shed 0 bases, J shed 3 bases, and the junction held 7 bases outside the gene matches.

The CDR3 spells CASSLSPGNEQFF. The CDR3 region has the DNA TGTGCCAGCAGCTTGTCACCAGGGAATGAGCAGTTCTTC. This chain connects TRBV11-2 to TRBJ2-1; possible D gene TRBD1, 5 bases. CDR1 is SGHAT, CDR2 FQNNGV, per germline. The CDR3 consists of 13 residues. Trimming cost V 3 bases and J 7 bases, with 10 bases left between them. The whole variable domain, remainder taken from reference TRBV11-2 and TRBJ2-1, is EAGVAQSPRYKIIEKRQSVAFWCNPISGHATLYWYQQILGQGPKLLIQFQNNGVVDDSQLPKDRFSAERLKGVDSTLKIQPAKLEDSAVYLCASSLSPGNEQFFGPGTRLTVL.

The chain couples TRBV5-1 to TRBJ2-1, with 16 bases identical to TRBD2. This CDR3 is 16 amino acids long. Looked up from germline, CDR1 is SGHRS and CDR2 is YFSETQ. The V segment lost 3 bases and the J segment 9 bases; nucleotides outside the gene matches: 6. The CDR3 is CASSSPGLAGGFEQFF. The CDR3 DNA sequence: TGCGCCAGCAGCTCCCCGGGACTAGCGGGAGGGTTTGAGCAGTTCTTC.